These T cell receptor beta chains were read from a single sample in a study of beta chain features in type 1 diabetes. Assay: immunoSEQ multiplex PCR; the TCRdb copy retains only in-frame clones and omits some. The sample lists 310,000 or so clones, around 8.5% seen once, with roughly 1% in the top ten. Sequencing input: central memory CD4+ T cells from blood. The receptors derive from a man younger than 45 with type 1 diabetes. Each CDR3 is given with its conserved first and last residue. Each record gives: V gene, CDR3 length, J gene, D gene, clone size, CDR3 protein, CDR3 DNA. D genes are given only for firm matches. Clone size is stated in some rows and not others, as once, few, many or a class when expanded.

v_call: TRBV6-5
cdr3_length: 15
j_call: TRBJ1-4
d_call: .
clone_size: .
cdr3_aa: CASSYSGDFNEKLFF
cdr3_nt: TGTGCCAGCAGTTACTCTGGGGATTTTAATGAAAAACTGTTTTTT

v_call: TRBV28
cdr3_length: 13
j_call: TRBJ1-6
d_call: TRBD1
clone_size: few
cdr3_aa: CASNGQAPSPLHF
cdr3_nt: TGTGCCAGCAACGGACAGGCCCCCTCACCCCTCCACTTT

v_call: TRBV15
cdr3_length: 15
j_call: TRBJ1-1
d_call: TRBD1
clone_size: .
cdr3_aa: CATSERTGKGTEAFF
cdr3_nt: TGTGCCACCAGCGAAAGGACAGGGAAAGGCACTGAAGCTTTCTTT

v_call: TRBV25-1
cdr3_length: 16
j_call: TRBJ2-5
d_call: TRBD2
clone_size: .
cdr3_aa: CASSPGLAGGQETQYF
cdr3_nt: TGTGCCAGCAGTCCCGGACTAGCGGGGGGGCAAGAGACCCAGTACTTC

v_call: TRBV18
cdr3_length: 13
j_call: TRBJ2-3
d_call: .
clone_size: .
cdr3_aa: CASSPDSTDTQYF
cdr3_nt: TGTGCCAGCTCACCCGATAGCACAGATACGCAGTATTTT

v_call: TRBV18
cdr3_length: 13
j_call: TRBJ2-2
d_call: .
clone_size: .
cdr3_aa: CASPGAYTGELFF
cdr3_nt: TGTGCCAGTCCCGGAGCGTACACCGGGGAGCTGTTTTTT

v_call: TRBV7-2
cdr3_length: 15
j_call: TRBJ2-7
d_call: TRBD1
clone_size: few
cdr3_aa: CASSRSGTGTYEQYF
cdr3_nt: TGTGCCAGCAGCCGCTCCGGGACAGGGACCTACGAGCAGTACTTC

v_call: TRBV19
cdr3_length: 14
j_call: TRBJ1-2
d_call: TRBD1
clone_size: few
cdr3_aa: CASSAQGVDYGYTF
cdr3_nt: TGTGCCAGTAGTGCTCAGGGGGTGGACTATGGCTACACCTTC

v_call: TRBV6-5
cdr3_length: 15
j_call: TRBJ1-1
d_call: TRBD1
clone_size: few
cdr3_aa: CASSGNRDRNTEAFF
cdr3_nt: TGTGCCAGCAGTGGCAACCGGGACAGGAATACTGAAGCTTTCTTT

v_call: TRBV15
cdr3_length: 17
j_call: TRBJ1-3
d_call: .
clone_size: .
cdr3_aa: CATSSKQGIVVRNTIYF
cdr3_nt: TGTGCCACCAGCAGTAAACAGGGTATAGTCGTCCGGAACACCATATATTTT

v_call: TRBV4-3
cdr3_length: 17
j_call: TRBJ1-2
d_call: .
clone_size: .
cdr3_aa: CASSQDTPGLTGYGYTF
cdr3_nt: TGCGCCAGCAGCCAAGATACACCGGGCCTCACCGGCTATGGCTACACCTTC

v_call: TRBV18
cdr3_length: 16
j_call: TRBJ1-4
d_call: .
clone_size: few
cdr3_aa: CASSPLTVGENEKLFF
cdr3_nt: TGTGCCAGCTCACCATTGACCGTCGGAGAAAATGAAAAACTGTTTTTT

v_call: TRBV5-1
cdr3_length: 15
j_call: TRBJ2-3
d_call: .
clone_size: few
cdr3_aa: CASSLGGLGTDTQYF
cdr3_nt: TGCGCCAGCAGCTTGGGGGGGCTGGGCACAGATACGCAGTATTTT

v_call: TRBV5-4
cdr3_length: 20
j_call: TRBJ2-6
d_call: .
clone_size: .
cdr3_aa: CASSLGDPRAGLSGANVLTF
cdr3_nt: TGTGCCAGCAGCCTGGGCGACCCTCGGGCAGGGCTCTCTGGGGCCAACGTCCTGACTTTC

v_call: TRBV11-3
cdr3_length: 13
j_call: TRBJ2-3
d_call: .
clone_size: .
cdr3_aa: CASRRTGTDTQYF
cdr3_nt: TGTGCCAGCAGACGGACTGGCACAGATACGCAGTATTTT

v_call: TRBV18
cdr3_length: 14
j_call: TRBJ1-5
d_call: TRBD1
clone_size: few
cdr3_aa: CASSVDRKDQPQHF
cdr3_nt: TGTGCCAGCTCCGTGGACAGGAAGGATCAGCCCCAGCATTTT

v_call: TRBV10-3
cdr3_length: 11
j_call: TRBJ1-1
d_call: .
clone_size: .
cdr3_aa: CAISDDREAFF
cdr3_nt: TGTGCCATCAGTGATGACCGTGAAGCTTTCTTT

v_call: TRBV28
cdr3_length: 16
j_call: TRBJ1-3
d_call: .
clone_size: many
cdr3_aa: CASSPGGGGSGNTIYF
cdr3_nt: TGTGCCAGCAGCCCTGGCGGGGGAGGATCGGGAAACACCATATATTTT

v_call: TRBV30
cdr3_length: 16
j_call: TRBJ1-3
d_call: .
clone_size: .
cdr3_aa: CAWSGISTGSGNTIYF
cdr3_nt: TGTGCCTGGAGTGGTATAAGTACCGGCTCTGGAAACACCATATATTTT

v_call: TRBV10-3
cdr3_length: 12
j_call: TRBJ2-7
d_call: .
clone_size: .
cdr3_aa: CAISPAGQYRYF
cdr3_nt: TGTGCCATCTCCCCGGCAGGGCAGTATCGGTACTTC

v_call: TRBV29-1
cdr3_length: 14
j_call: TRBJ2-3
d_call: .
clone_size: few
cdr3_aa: CSVEIQDSRDTQYF
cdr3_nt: TGCAGCGTTGAAATCCAGGACTCCCGGGATACGCAGTATTTT

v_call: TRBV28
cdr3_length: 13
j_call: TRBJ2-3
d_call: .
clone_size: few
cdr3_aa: CASTSTQTDTQYF
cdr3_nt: TGTGCCAGCACGTCGACTCAAACAGATACGCAGTATTTT

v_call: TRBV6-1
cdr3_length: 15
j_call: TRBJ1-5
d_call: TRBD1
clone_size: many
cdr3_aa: CASSPGQRNNQPQHF
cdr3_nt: TGTGCCAGCAGTCCGGGACAGCGGAACAATCAGCCCCAGCATTTT

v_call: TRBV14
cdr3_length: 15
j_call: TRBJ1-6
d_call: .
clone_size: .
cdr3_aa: CASSQLGTPNSPLHF
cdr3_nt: TGTGCCAGCAGCCAACTCGGGACACCAAATTCACCCCTCCACTTT

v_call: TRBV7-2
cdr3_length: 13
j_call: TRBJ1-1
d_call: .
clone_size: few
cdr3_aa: CASSFGMNTEAFF
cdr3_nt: TGTGCCAGCAGCTTTGGGATGAACACTGAAGCTTTCTTT

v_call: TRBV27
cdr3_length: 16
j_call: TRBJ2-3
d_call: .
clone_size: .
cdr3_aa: CASSLRRGNVADTQYF
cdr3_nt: TGTGCCAGCAGTTTACGTCGGGGGAACGTCGCAGATACGCAGTATTTT

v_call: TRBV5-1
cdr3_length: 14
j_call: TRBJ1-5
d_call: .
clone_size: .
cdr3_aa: CASSPDGGNQPQHF
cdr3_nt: TGCGCCAGCAGCCCGGATGGGGGCAATCAGCCCCAGCATTTT

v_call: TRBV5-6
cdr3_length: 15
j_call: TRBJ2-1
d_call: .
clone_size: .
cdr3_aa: CASSLTRPRNNEQFF
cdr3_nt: TGTGCCAGCAGCTTGACCCGGCCCAGGAACAATGAGCAGTTCTTC

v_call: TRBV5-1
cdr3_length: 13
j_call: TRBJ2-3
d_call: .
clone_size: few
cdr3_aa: CASSELVTDTQYF
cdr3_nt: TGCGCCAGCAGCGAGTTGGTCACAGATACGCAGTATTTT

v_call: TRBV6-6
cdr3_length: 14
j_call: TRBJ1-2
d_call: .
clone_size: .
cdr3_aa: CASGDRDAYYGYTF
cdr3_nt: TGTGCCAGCGGGGATCGGGACGCTTACTATGGCTACACCTTC

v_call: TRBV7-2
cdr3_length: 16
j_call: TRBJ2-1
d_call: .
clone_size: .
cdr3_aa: CASTDPGGLSYNEQFF
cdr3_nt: TGTGCCAGCACCGACCCGGGGGGCCTCTCCTACAATGAGCAGTTCTTC

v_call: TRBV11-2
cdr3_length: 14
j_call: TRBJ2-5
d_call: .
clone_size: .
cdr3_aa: CASSLKIGGETQYF
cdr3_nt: TGTGCCAGCAGCTTAAAGATAGGGGGAGAGACCCAGTACTTC

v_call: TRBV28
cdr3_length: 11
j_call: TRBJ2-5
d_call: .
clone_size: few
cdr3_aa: CASTLGETQYF
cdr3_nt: TGTGCCAGCACTCTCGGAGAGACCCAGTACTTC